The present entry profiles one T cell receptor beta chain with its context. Its antigen is not identified. A multiplex PCR was run with 60 Vbeta primers and 13 Jbeta primers. In the original analysis: Approximately 72 million unique TCR beta chains, roughly 11 million of them shared, were counted by a later analysis. TCRdb's copy holds only in-frame clones and misses some; the assay was immunoSEQ multiplex PCR. The DNA was the basis for D and trimming; V, J and clone size are from that table. The sample has roughly 72,000 clones; under 85% are singletons. The sample originates from a study of cytomegalovirus exposure and HLA in healthy donors. The study, taken as a whole, reports: The authors later found HLA-associated TCR beta chains more clonally expanded than equally common others. An Asian-associated ancestry cluster reportedly showed fewer N-insertions than the roughly 670-donor mean in a later analysis. Later analysis identified a missense DCLRE1C variant that was linked to TCR beta V- and J-gene trimming.

CDR3 length: 13 residues. The ends were cut back, 5 bases at V and 7 bases at J, with 9 bases in the middle. The V gene's germline CDR1 is MNHEY and CDR2 SVGAGI. Sequencing used PBMCs. This receptor was taken from a woman in her 40s in good health and CMV-seropositive. This rearrangement joins TRBV6-5 to TRBJ1-6; D is unclear. The CDR3 coding sequence is TGTGCCAGCAGTGCGGAACTGAATTCACCCCTCCACTTT. Residues: CASSAELNSPLHF.